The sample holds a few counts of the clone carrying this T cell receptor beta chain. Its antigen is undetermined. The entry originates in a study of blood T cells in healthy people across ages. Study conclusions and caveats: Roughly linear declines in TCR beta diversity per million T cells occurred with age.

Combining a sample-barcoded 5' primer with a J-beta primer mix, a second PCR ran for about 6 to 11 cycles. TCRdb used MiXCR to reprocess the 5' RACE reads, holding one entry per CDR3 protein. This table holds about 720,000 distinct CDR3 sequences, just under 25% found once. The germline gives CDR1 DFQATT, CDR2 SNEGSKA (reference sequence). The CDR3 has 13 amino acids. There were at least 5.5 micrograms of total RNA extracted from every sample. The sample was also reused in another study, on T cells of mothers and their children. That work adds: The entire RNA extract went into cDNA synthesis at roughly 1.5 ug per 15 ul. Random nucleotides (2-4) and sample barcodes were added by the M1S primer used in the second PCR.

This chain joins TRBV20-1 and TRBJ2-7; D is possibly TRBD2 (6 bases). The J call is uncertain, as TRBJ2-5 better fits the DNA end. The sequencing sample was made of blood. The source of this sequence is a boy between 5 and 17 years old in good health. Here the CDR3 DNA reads TGCAGTGCTGTTCGGACTACCCGGGAGACCCAGTACTTC. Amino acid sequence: CSAVRTTRETQYF.